Listed here are 28 T cell receptor beta chains from one sample, sequenced in a study of T cells in Graves' hyperthyroidism and ophthalmopathy. From RNA transcripts, TCR beta CDR3 regions were amplified. Researchers ran a first-round RT-PCR on the TCR CDR3 using the HTBI primer set. TCRdb ran MiXCR on the multiplex PCR reads and lists one entry per CDR3 protein. The repertoire includes more than 300,000 distinct CDR3 sequences, approximately 17% of them detected once, and 40% sits in the top ten. The material sequenced was blood. These receptors came from a man between 18 and 35 years old with Graves' ophthalmopathy.

Details on this clonotype: With a much larger clone just one base away, this may be a read error. V and J are TRBV7-2 and TRBJ2-7, with D perhaps TRBD1 (6 bases). This CDR3 has 15 amino acids. The germline CDR1 and CDR2 sequences are SGHTA and FQGNSA. CDR3 amino acids: CVSSSDRLRDYEQYF. DNA for the CDR3: TGTGTCAGCAGCTCGGACAGACTCCGAGACTACGAGCAGTACTTC. Looking up the rest from reference TRBV7-2 and TRBJ2-7 gives the full variable domain: GAGVSQSPSNKVTEKGKDVELRCDPISGHTALYWYRQSLGQGLEFLIYFQGNSAPDKSGLPSDRFSAERTGGSVSTLTIQRTQQEDSAVYLCVSSSDRLRDYEQYFGPGTRLTVT.

V and J are TRBV28 and TRBJ1-1; D not resolved. Trimming removed 7 bases from V and 3 bases from J, with 9 bases in between. CDR3 length: 12 amino acids. Germline V gene lookup returns CDR1 MDHEN and CDR2 SYDVKM. The CDR3 region is CASTDWDTEAFF. The CDR3 DNA reads as TGTGCCAGCACCGACTGGGACACTGAAGCTTTCTTT.

This clonotype was detected only a few times. The chain carries TRBV6-1 and TRBJ1-2; a weak D match, TRBD1 (5 bases). There are 13 residues in the CDR3. The V and J ends lost 1 base and 4 bases respectively, with 7 bases between them. Germline-derived CDR1 and CDR2 are MNHNS and SASEGT. CDR3 nucleotide sequence: TGTGCCAGCAGTGAAGGGACATTCTATGGCTACACCTTC. Translated: CASSEGTFYGYTF.

This clonotype was detected ten times or more. The chain employs TRBV7-9 and TRBJ1-2, with TRBD1 matching over 8 bases. CDR3 length: 14 amino acids. CDR1 and CDR2 from the germline V gene are SEHNR and FQNEAQ (reference sequence). V dropped 6 bases and J dropped 4; count of bases not matched to a gene: 7. CDR3 sequence: CASSPRTGLYGYTF. Here the CDR3 DNA reads TGTGCCAGCAGTCCTCGGACAGGGCTCTATGGCTACACCTTC.

In regard to this clonotype: One end of the junction does not line up with germline, which may come from a read error. The chain carries TRBV7-2 and TRBJ2-5, with D unresolved. The CDR3 runs to 12 residues. The V gene's germline CDR1 is SGHTA and CDR2 FQGNSA. CDR3 region: CASSLNSRPPHF. The CDR3, as DNA: TGTGCCAGCAGCTTAAATTCGAGACCGCCCCACTTC.

This rearrangement joins TRBV4-1 to TRBJ1-2; D remains ambiguous. The CDR3 is 14 residues long. Trimming left V 4 bases short and J 4 bases short, with 13 bases between. CDR1 is MGHRA and CDR2 is YSYEKL in the germline V gene. For the CDR3, the DNA is TGCGCCAGCAGCCCCGGTGCATCACTCTATGGCTACACCTTC. This translates into CASSPGASLYGYTF.

The sample holds many counts of this clonotype. This chain links TRBV28 with TRBJ1-2, with 7 nucleotides matching TRBD1. The V and J ends lost 4 bases and 1 base, in that order; junction bases with no gene match: 9. Germline CDR1 MDHEN, CDR2 SYDVKM. The CDR3 runs to 16 residues. CDR3 sequence: CASSSRTGHFNYGYTF. The DNA of the CDR3 is TGTGCCAGCAGTTCAAGGACAGGACATTTTAACTATGGCTACACCTTC.

This clonotype occurred a few times. The chain couples TRBV20-1 to TRBJ2-5; D might be TRBD1 or TRBD2, each matching 6 bases. Trimming removed 6 bases from V and 2 bases from J, with 16 bases in between. This CDR3 is 14 amino acids long. Germline V gene lookup returns CDR1 DFQATT and CDR2 SNEGSKA (reference sequence). DNA of the CDR3: TGCAGTGCCAGGGGAGGCGGGCTACAAGAGACCCAGTACTTC. Encoded protein: CSARGGGLQETQYF.

The chain recombines TRBV28 with TRBJ2-5, with D perhaps matching TRBD2 (5 bases). This CDR3 region has 14 residues. Trimming shortened V by 4 bases and J by 2 bases, and 11 bases separated the two germline ends. From germline, CDR1 is MDHEN and CDR2 SYDVKM. CDR3 sequence (DNA): TGTGCCAGCAGTTCCGCCCGGGGACAAGAGACCCAGTACTTC. This encodes CASSSARGQETQYF.

This clonotype was recorded many times. In DNA form, the CDR3 reads TGTGCCAGCGAGACAGGGGCGAACTATGATGGCTACACCTTC. Translating gives CASETGANYDGYTF. The chain couples TRBV2 to TRBJ1-2, with 8 nucleotides matching TRBD1. From germline, CDR1 is SNHLY and CDR2 FYNNEI. Germline trimming cut 8 bases from V and 6 bases from J; bases unmatched to any gene: 11. The CDR3 consists of 14 residues.

This clonotype was seen a few times. The chain uses TRBV24-1 and TRBJ2-2; D is perhaps TRBD1 or TRBD2 (6 bases each). The ends were cut back, 1 base at V and 5 bases at J, with 7 bases in the middle. Per germline, CDR1 KGHDR and CDR2 SFDVKD. The CDR3 is made up of 14 amino acids. The CDR3 DNA sequence: TGTGCCACCAGTGATTTAGGGGGGACCGGGGAGCTGTTTTTT. It translates to CATSDLGGTGELFF.

The table lists this clonotype with many counts. The chain links TRBV29-1 to TRBJ1-1; TRBD1 might be the D (5 bases). The CDR3 is made up of 14 amino acids. Germline-derived CDR1 and CDR2 are SQVTM and ANQGSEA. V gave up 4 bases and J gave up 6 bases, with 18 bases separating them. The CDR3 sequence: CSVGYGGSSPEAFF. The CDR3 DNA follows: TGCAGCGTTGGTTATGGGGGTAGTAGCCCTGAAGCTTTCTTT.

In this sample, this clonotype turned up a few times. The chain combines TRBV27 with TRBJ1-6; 10 nucleotides line up with TRBD1. With V trimmed by 2 bases and J by 7 bases, 5 bases remained unmatched. The germline V gene has CDR1 MNHEY and CDR2 SMNVEV (reference sequence). The CDR3 sequence is 16 residues long. The CDR3 spells CASSLEDRGINSPLHF. CDR3 nucleotides: TGTGCCAGCAGTTTAGAGGACAGGGGGATCAATTCACCCCTCCACTTT.

Only a few counts were recorded for this clonotype. The chain combines TRBV20-1 with TRBJ1-2; 7 bases fit TRBD1. Losses at the gene ends were 6 bases for V and 2 bases for J; bases not matched to a gene: 6. CDR1 and CDR2 (germline): DFQATT, SNEGSKA (reference sequence). This CDR3 spans 13 amino acids. The CDR3 DNA reads TGCAGTGCCACCAGGACAGGAAACTATGGCTACACCTTC. Encoded protein: CSATRTGNYGYTF.

This clonotype was found many times. V gene TRBV7-8 combines with J gene TRBJ1-1; D not resolved. In germline, CDR1 is SGHVS, CDR2 FQNEAQ. The germline V and J ends were trimmed by 5 bases and 1 base, with 14 bases remaining between them. The CDR3 is 15 residues long. CDR3 sequence (DNA): TGTGCCAGCAGCCTCCGCGTAGGACCGAACACTGAAGCTTTCTTT. Translated: CASSLRVGPNTEAFF.

This clonotype was seen ten or more times. J is TRBJ2-1 and V is TRBV12-3 or TRBV12-4, with D possibly matching TRBD2 (6 bases). Deletions cut 5 bases from V and 6 bases from J, with 17 bases between. The CDR3 sequence is 15 residues long. The CDR3 region is CASSPTGGTFNEQFF. CDR3 sequence (DNA): TGTGCCAGCAGTCCTACAGGCGGGACCTTCAATGAGCAGTTCTTC.

This chain links TRBV5-1 with TRBJ2-3; TRBD2 agrees at 15 bases. Germline V gene sequence: CDR1 SGHRS, CDR2 YFSETQ. The CDR3 loop spans 17 amino acids. The ends lost 3 bases at V and 4 bases at J; junction bases unmatched: 6. CDR3 in amino acids: CASSWGRTSGGADTQYF. Here the CDR3 DNA reads TGCGCCAGCAGCTGGGGTCGGACTAGCGGGGGGGCAGATACGCAGTATTTT.

The V call is TRBV19, the J call TRBJ2-1, with D maybe TRBD2 (7 bases). The germline V and J ends were trimmed by 7 bases and 3 bases, with 16 bases remaining between them. Germline V gene data show CDR1 as LNHDA and CDR2 as SQIVND (reference sequence). The CDR3 is 15 amino acids. In nucleotides, the CDR3 is TGTGCCAGTACCCTAGGGGGGGGGCACTACAATGAGCAGTTCTTC. It translates to CASTLGGGHYNEQFF.

This clonotype was observed a handful of times. The chain is built from TRBV5-1 and TRBJ2-1; TRBD2 aligns across 8 bases. The J segment lost 7 bases and the V segment lost 1 base, leaving 13 bases of the junction unmatched. CDR3 length equals 17 residues. Per the germline V gene, CDR1 is SGHRS and CDR2 is YFSETQ. CDR3 sequence (DNA): TGCGCCAGCAGCTTGAAGATAGCGCCGGGGGGGCAAAATGAGCAGTTCTTC. This sequence encodes CASSLKIAPGGQNEQFF.

This clonotype has a count of ten or more. The rearrangement joins TRBV6-1 to TRBJ1-2; D gene ambiguous. The CDR3 has 15 residues. With 5 bases removed from V and 6 bases from J, the gap between germline ends came to 19 bases. Germline V CDR1 and CDR2: MNHNS, SASEGT. CDR3 nucleotide sequence: TGTGCCAGCAGTTACGAAAAATCGGCAGCAGATGGCTACACCTTC. Protein sequence: CASSYEKSAADGYTF.

The rearrangement links TRBV9 to TRBJ1-2; the match to TRBD1 covers 8 bases. The CDR3 contains 14 residues. The V segment lost 4 bases and the J segment 4 bases; nucleotides outside the gene matches: 6. Germline V gene data show CDR1 as SGDLS and CDR2 as YYNGEE. The CDR3 reads CASSPSQGAYGYTF. CDR3 in DNA: TGTGCCAGCAGCCCGAGTCAGGGGGCCTATGGCTACACCTTC.

This clonotype showed up many times. The chain combines TRBV12-3 or TRBV12-4 with TRBJ2-5; D is perhaps TRBD2 (5 bases). The CDR3 extends over 15 amino acids. Trimming removed 1 base at V and 5 bases at J, with 14 bases between. The CDR3 reads CASSLEASLGETQYF. CDR3 nucleotide sequence: TGTGCCAGCAGTTTAGAGGCTAGCCTTGGGGAGACCCAGTACTTC.

The table lists this clonotype with many counts. This chain joins TRBV19 and TRBJ1-1, with 9 bases identical to TRBD1. V lost 4 bases to trimming and J lost 0 bases; unmatched junction nucleotides: 6. Germline V gene lookup returns CDR1 LNHDA and CDR2 SQIVND (reference sequence). There are 16 residues in the CDR3. For the CDR3, the DNA is TGTGCCAGTAGTAAACAGGGGGCTGCGGTGAACACTGAAGCTTTCTTT. This codes for CASSKQGAAVNTEAFF.

The chain combines TRBV19 with TRBJ1-5, with 10 bases identical to TRBD1. J gave up 7 bases and V 8 bases, and 11 bases lay outside the gene matches. There are 15 residues in the CDR3. From germline, CDR1 is LNHDA and CDR2 SQIVND (reference sequence). In DNA, the CDR3 is TGTGCCAGTTACTCCGGGACAGGGGCATGGCAGCCCCAGCATTTT. Its protein is CASYSGTGAWQPQHF.

The rearrangement joins TRBV6-9 to TRBJ2-7; no definite D call. V lost 3 bases, J lost 0 bases, and 9 bases lay in between. Germline V gene sequence: CDR1 MNHGY, CDR2 SVAAGI. The CDR3 length is 14 residues. The CDR3 loop reads CASSYNGRSYEQYF. The CDR3 nucleotides are TGTGCCAGCAGTTACAACGGGCGCTCCTACGAGCAGTACTTC.

In its sample, this clonotype was seen many times. This rearrangement joins TRBV5-1 to TRBJ1-6; D unresolved. Trimming removed 4 bases from V and 3 bases from J, with 17 bases in between. The germline gives CDR1 SGHRS, CDR2 YFSETQ. This CDR3 is built from 17 residues. CDR3 DNA: TGCGCCAGCAGCAACGCCCGGGAGGATATCTATAATTCACCCCTCCACTTT. It codes for CASSNAREDIYNSPLHF.

This clonotype was picked up many times. V usage is TRBV6-1 and J usage is TRBJ1-1; TRBD1 is a possible D gene (5 bases). CDR1 is MNHNS and CDR2 is SASEGT in the germline V gene. This CDR3 comprises 13 residues. Trimming shortened V by 6 bases and J by 10 bases, and 18 bases separated the two germline ends. For the CDR3, the DNA is TGTGCCAGCAGCTCTGGGCCTCGGAGGGGAGCTTTCTTT. Translating it yields CASSSGPRRGAFF.

This clonotype has at least ten counts. The J gene is TRBJ2-5, the V gene TRBV20-1; tentatively, D is TRBD2 (6 bases). This CDR3 is built from 13 residues. V was clipped by 5 bases and J by 3 bases, with 13 bases between them. The germline V gene has CDR1 DFQATT and CDR2 SNEGSKA (reference sequence). The CDR3 loop is CSAGLGLKETQYF. In DNA, the CDR3 is TGCAGTGCTGGGCTGGGACTGAAAGAGACCCAGTACTTC.